Each of the 31 T cell receptor beta chains below was sequenced from the same sample in a study of OX40 agonist ivuxolimab in advanced cancers. The library relied on the immunoSEQ multiplex PCR assay. The clones in this table, taken by TCRdb from immuneACCESS, are in-frame only. Not every clone is retained; where verified, under half of the shortfall comes from an unresolved V gene, and the cause of the rest is unknown. The sample has approximately 60,000 clones on record, roughly 85% of them singletons. The biggest ten clones account for roughly 4.9% of the sample. The sequencing used CD4+ or CD8+ T cells sorted from blood, collected in a trial of the OX40 agonist ivuxolimab. These receptors originate from an adult with an advanced solid tumor such as melanoma, head and neck, liver or kidney cancer.

The J gene is TRBJ1-1, the V gene TRBV10-2; a weak D match, TRBD1 (5 bases). Germline assignment: CDR1 WSHSY and CDR2 SAAADI. CDR3 length equals 15 residues. V lost 3 bases and J lost 2, with 13 bases in between. Here the CDR3 reads CASSEIRGFNTEAFF. CDR3 DNA sequence: TGCGCCAGCAGTGAAATTAGGGGCTTCAACACTGAAGCTTTCTTT.

The J gene is TRBJ1-6, the V gene TRBV5-6; 7 bases are shared with TRBD1. The trim removed 6 bases at V and 8 bases at J, leaving 5 bases unmatched. CDR1 is SGHDT and CDR2 is YYEEEE in the germline V gene. CDR3 length: 13 amino acids. The CDR3 spells CASTGQVDSPLHF. The CDR3 DNA follows: TGTGCCAGCACCGGACAGGTGGATTCACCCCTCCACTTT.

By its share, this clone is medium-sized. J is TRBJ1-2 and V is TRBV18; no definite D call. V was clipped by 3 bases and J by 8 bases, with 13 bases between them. CDR3 length equals 13 residues. The germline CDR1 and CDR2 sequences are KGHSH and LQKENI. The CDR3 region is CASSPRNPFGYTF. The CDR3 nucleotides are TGTGCCAGCTCACCTCGGAACCCGTTCGGCTACACCTTC.

The chain couples TRBV7-6 to TRBJ2-5, with D perhaps matching TRBD1 or TRBD2 (5 bases each). V lost 3 bases and J 5 bases, leaving 13 bases between the germline ends. The CDR3 covers 14 residues. Germline CDR1 reads SGHVS; CDR2 reads FNYEAQ. The CDR3 loop reads CASSFIGVAETQYF. CDR3 bases: TGTGCCAGCAGCTTCATAGGGGTAGCGGAGACCCAGTACTTC.

The rearrangement uses TRBV7-9 and TRBJ2-6, with TRBD1 matching over 7 bases. J lost 0 bases, V lost 3 bases, and 8 bases had no gene match. The germline V gene has CDR1 SEHNR and CDR2 FQNEAQ (reference sequence). The CDR3 spans 18 residues. CDR3 amino acids: CASSFRQGDLSGANVLTF. CDR3 in DNA: TGTGCCAGCAGCTTTAGACAGGGTGACCTCTCTGGGGCCAACGTCCTGACTTTC.

This clone was picked up a small number of times. The J gene is TRBJ1-2, the V gene TRBV7-3; 8 bases agree with TRBD1. Germline V gene sequence: CDR1 SGHTA, CDR2 FQGTGA. The CDR3 length is 13 residues. V shed 5 bases, J shed 6 bases, and the junction held 5 bases outside the gene matches. The CDR3 DNA follows: TGTGCCAGCAGCCCGAACAGGGGGGATGGCTACACCTTC. Its protein product is CASSPNRGDGYTF. Combining the CDR3 with reference TRBV7-3 and TRBJ1-2 gives the whole variable domain GAGVSQTPSNKVTEKGKYVELRCDPISGHTALYWYRQSLGQGPEFLIYFQGTGAADDSGLPNDRFFAVRPEGSVSTLKIQRTERGDSAVYLCASSPNRGDGYTFGSGTRLTVV.

The CDR3 sequence is CASKAPRQGWFGYTF. CDR3 nucleotide sequence: TGTGCCAGCAAAGCCCCCCGACAGGGTTGGTTTGGCTACACCTTC. The chain combines TRBV6-5 with TRBJ1-2; 7 bases map to TRBD1. J lost 7 bases, V lost 7 bases, and 15 bases had no gene match. CDR3 length equals 15 residues. Germline CDR1 and CDR2: MNHEY and SVGAGI.

The rearrangement links TRBV19 to TRBJ2-3, with D unresolved. Trimming stripped 9 bases from V and 2 bases from J, with 15 bases between. Per the germline V gene, CDR1 is LNHDA and CDR2 is SQIVND (reference sequence). CDR3 length: 14 residues. This CDR3 reads CASRTRRITDTQYF. CDR3 nucleotide sequence: TGTGCCAGCCGGACCCGACGAATCACAGATACGCAGTATTTT.

The chain carries TRBV7-3 and TRBJ2-1; 15 bases line up with TRBD2. CDR1 is SGHTA, CDR2 FQGTGA, per germline. The length of the CDR3 is 15 residues. With 5 bases clipped from V and 7 bases from J, the junction kept 3 bases outside the gene matches. For the CDR3, the DNA is TGTGCCAGCAGCACTGGGACTAGCGGGAGGAATGAGCAGTTCTTC. As protein: CASSTGTSGRNEQFF. The complete variable domain, with remaining parts taken from reference TRBV7-3 and TRBJ2-1, reads GAGVSQTPSNKVTEKGKYVELRCDPISGHTALYWYRQSLGQGPEFLIYFQGTGAADDSGLPNDRFFAVRPEGSVSTLKIQRTERGDSAVYLCASSTGTSGRNEQFFGPGTRLTVL.

This chain uses TRBV11-2 with TRBJ1-1; D ambiguous. The CDR3 runs to 13 residues. V lost 1 base, J lost 6 bases, and 9 bases lay in between. CDR1 and CDR2 (germline): SGHAT, FQNNGV. The CDR3 sequence: CASSLARPAEAFF. The CDR3 bases are TGTGCCAGCAGCTTAGCCAGGCCTGCTGAAGCTTTCTTT.

The rearrangement links TRBV19 to TRBJ1-1; D not certain. The CDR3 has 14 amino acids. Germline lookup yields CDR1 LNHDA and CDR2 SQIVND (reference sequence). V lost 1 base and J 1 base, leaving 7 bases between the germline ends. CDR3 coding DNA: TGTGCCAGTAGTATAGTAGGCGGGAACACTGAAGCTTTCTTT. Amino acid sequence: CASSIVGGNTEAFF.

This chain joins TRBV5-1 and TRBJ2-3; D is uncertain. The CDR3 consists of 15 residues. Germline CDR1 is SGHRS and CDR2 is YFSETQ. Trimming removed 1 base at V and 1 base at J, with 10 bases between. DNA of the CDR3: TGCGCCAGCAGCTTGAACCTCGGTGGCACAGATACGCAGTATTTT. Translating it yields CASSLNLGGTDTQYF.

This chain links TRBV29-1 with TRBJ2-6; the D is unclear. Germline V gene lookup returns CDR1 SQVTM and CDR2 ANQGSEA. There are 13 residues in the CDR3. The V and J ends lost 3 bases and 0 bases respectively, with 3 bases between them. The CDR3 spells CSVDSSGANVLTF. CDR3 coding DNA: TGCAGCGTTGATAGCTCTGGGGCCAACGTCCTGACTTTC.

This clone was seen only once. The chain is built from TRBV2 and TRBJ1-1; 7 bases match TRBD1. This CDR3 is 12 amino acids long. The trim removed 6 bases at V and 12 bases at J, leaving 10 bases unmatched. Germline loops: CDR1 SNHLY, CDR2 FYNNEI. CDR3 sequence: CASRPGQVRTFF. The CDR3 DNA is TGTGCCAGCAGACCCGGACAGGTTCGGACTTTCTTT.

The gene calls are TRBV4-3 and TRBJ2-7, with TRBD2 matching 9 bases. The V segment lost 2 bases and the J segment 2 bases; nucleotides outside the gene matches: 7. CDR1 is LGHNA and CDR2 is YSLEER in the germline V gene. CDR3 length equals 16 residues. CDR3 in DNA: TGCGCCAGCAGCCAATTAGCGGGAGACGGAACCTACGAGCAGTACTTC. Protein product: CASSQLAGDGTYEQYF.

V usage is TRBV9 and J usage is TRBJ2-2; 8 bases match TRBD1. Germline-derived CDR1 and CDR2 are SGDLS and YYNGEE. The CDR3 has 16 amino acids. With 0 bases clipped from V and 0 bases from J, the junction kept 1 base outside the gene matches. The CDR3 DNA reads as TGTGCCAGCAGCGTAGAACAGGGGGCGAACACCGGGGAGCTGTTTTTT. This gives the protein CASSVEQGANTGELFF.

This clone occurred once. This chain uses TRBV5-6 with TRBJ2-5; TRBD1 matches 8 bases. CDR3 size: 14 residues. Germline V gene lookup returns CDR1 SGHDT and CDR2 YYEEEE. V lost 4 bases, J lost 4 bases, and 6 bases stayed unmatched. CDR3: CASSRGQGTETQYF. The CDR3 DNA sequence: TGTGCCAGCAGCCGCGGACAGGGTACAGAGACCCAGTACTTC.

This clone was recorded once. The gene calls are TRBV10-3 and TRBJ1-1; no clear D gene. V gave up 0 bases and J gave up 5 bases, with 10 bases separating them. The CDR3 has 14 residues. Per germline, CDR1 ENHRY and CDR2 SYGVKD. The CDR3 is CAISESASGTEAFF. In DNA form, the CDR3 reads TGTGCCATCAGTGAGTCTGCAAGCGGAACTGAAGCTTTCTTT.

The V and J genes are TRBV7-2 and TRBJ2-1, with D maybe TRBD2 (5 bases). The CDR3 length is 15 residues. Germline V gives CDR1 SGHTA, CDR2 FQGNSA. Between the trimmed V and J ends, which lost 6 bases and 3 bases, there was a span of 15 bases. CDR3 in amino acids: CASRPAGVVYNEQFF. The CDR3 DNA reads TGTGCCAGCAGGCCGGCCGGGGTCGTCTACAATGAGCAGTTCTTC.

The rearrangement links TRBV5-1 to TRBJ2-2; 11 positions agree with TRBD2. The CDR3 runs 15 residues. With V trimmed by 3 bases and J by 4 bases, 2 bases remained unmatched. Looked up from germline, CDR1 is SGHRS and CDR2 is YFSETQ. The CDR3: CASSSGLAGTGELFF. The CDR3 region has the DNA TGCGCCAGCAGCTCTGGACTAGCGGGCACCGGGGAGCTGTTTTTT.

The chain recombines TRBV5-1 with TRBJ2-1; tentative D call: TRBD2 (5 bases). CDR1 is SGHRS, CDR2 YFSETQ, per germline. The CDR3 contains 15 residues. V was cut by 4 bases and J by 0 bases, with 11 bases left in between. The CDR3 DNA is TGCGCCAGCAGCGTACTAGGGAGCTCCTACAATGAGCAGTTCTTC. It codes for CASSVLGSSYNEQFF.

The chain uses TRBV6-1 and TRBJ1-5; tentatively, D is TRBD1 (5 bases). The germline V gene has CDR1 MNHNS and CDR2 SASEGT. There are 14 residues in the CDR3. Trimming shortened V by 4 bases and J by 6 bases, and 13 bases separated the two germline ends. This CDR3 reads CASSGTGGVQPQHF. The CDR3 DNA reads as TGTGCCAGCAGTGGAACGGGAGGGGTTCAGCCCCAGCATTTT.

This sequence joins TRBV6-6 and TRBJ2-3; D gene ambiguous. The CDR3 is 13 residues long. V gave up 1 base and J gave up 0 bases, with 2 bases separating them. Germline CDR1 MNHNY, CDR2 SVGAGI (reference sequence). The DNA for the CDR3 is TGTGCCAGCAGTTACTATAGCACAGATACGCAGTATTTT. Translated, it gives CASSYYSTDTQYF.

A single count supports this clone. The chain recombines TRBV20-1 with TRBJ2-4, with no clear D. The CDR3 covers 11 residues. V lost 7 bases and J lost 1, with 5 bases in between. Germline-derived CDR1 and CDR2 are DFQATT and SNEGSKA (reference sequence). The CDR3 loop is CSEVAKNIQYF. The CDR3 nucleotides read TGCAGTGAGGTTGCCAAAAACATTCAGTACTTC.

As to this clone: A clone one base away is much larger, so this may be a read error. The gene calls are TRBV11-2 and TRBJ1-1; D is uncertain. The ends were cut back, 1 base at V and 0 bases at J, with 3 bases in the middle. This CDR3 has 13 residues. CDR1 SGHAT and CDR2 FQNNGV come from the germline V gene. Here the CDR3 DNA reads TGTGCCAGCAGCTTAGGACTGAACACTGAAGCTTTCTTT. Its translation is CASSLGLNTEAFF.

Comment on this clone: Distinct nucleotide sequences in the sample also encode this CDR3. V is TRBV4-1 and J is TRBJ1-1; D may be TRBD1 (6 bases). With 0 bases removed from V and 0 bases from J, the gap between germline ends came to 17 bases. The germline V gene encodes CDR1 MGHRA and CDR2 YSYEKL. The CDR3 loop spans 18 amino acids. In DNA form, the CDR3 reads TGCGCCAGCAGCCAAGATAAGGGGGTTATTGCCATGAACACTGAAGCTTTCTTT. Its protein product is CASSQDKGVIAMNTEAFF.

The chain joins TRBV5-6 to TRBJ2-3; 8 positions agree with TRBD1. CDR3 size: 15 residues. Germline V gene sequence: CDR1 SGHDT, CDR2 YYEEEE. The V and J ends lost 4 bases and 0 bases, in that order; junction bases with no gene match: 4. CDR3 loop: CASSPWDRSTDTQYF. CDR3 sequence (DNA): TGTGCCAGCAGCCCTTGGGACAGGAGCACAGATACGCAGTATTTT.

The chain combines TRBV5-6 with TRBJ2-5; 9 bases are shared with TRBD1. J lost 3 bases, V lost 4 bases, and 13 bases had no gene match. Germline CDR1 is SGHDT and CDR2 is YYEEEE. CDR3 size: 17 residues. CDR3 DNA: TGTGCCAGCAGCCTACAGGGGGCGATCATCAGCGAAGAGACCCAGTACTTC. It yields the protein CASSLQGAIISEETQYF.

The J gene is TRBJ2-3, the V gene TRBV7-9, with 11 bases lining up with TRBD2. The CDR3 has 16 amino acids. Losses at the gene ends were 0 bases for V and 4 bases for J; bases not matched to a gene: 3. CDR1 is SEHNR, CDR2 FQNEAQ, per germline (reference sequence). CDR3 nucleotide sequence: TGTGCCAGCAGCTTAGCGTCTAGCGGGGGGCCAGATACGCAGTATTTT. Amino acid sequence: CASSLASSGGPDTQYF.

The chain couples TRBV6-5 to TRBJ1-1; D might be TRBD1 (5 bases). Germline-derived CDR1 and CDR2 are MNHEY and SVGAGI. The CDR3 extends over 15 amino acids. Trimming removed 0 bases at V and 4 bases at J, with 12 bases between. The CDR3 nucleotides are TGTGCCAGCAGTTACTCGGGGCTAGGGAGCACTGAAGCTTTCTTT. Encoded protein: CASSYSGLGSTEAFF.

This chain joins TRBV5-4 and TRBJ1-1; the D gene is possibly TRBD1 (5 bases). Germline V gene data show CDR1 as SGHNT and CDR2 as YYREEE (reference sequence). The CDR3 consists of 13 residues. The V gene lost 0 bases and the J gene lost 6 bases, with 9 bases spanning the gap. CDR3 sequence: CASSLGGVPEAFF. The CDR3 DNA sequence: TGTGCCAGCAGCTTGGGAGGGGTTCCTGAAGCTTTCTTT.